This T cell receptor (beta chain) was identified during a study of cytomegalovirus exposure and HLA in healthy donors. Study-wide results and caveats: Sequencing artifact likely explains a cluster of highly shared sequence variants. The authors later found TCR association rates varying by HLA locus, with DRB1 most and HLA-C fewest. In a later analysis, an Asian-associated ancestry cluster reportedly showed fewer N-insertions than the approximately 640-donor mean.

After removal of 2 bases from V and 5 bases from J, the junction contained 3 bases not matched to a gene. The length of the CDR3 is 15 residues. CDR1 SGHTA and CDR2 FQGNSA come from the germline V gene. Turning to this clone: Its antigen is not identified.

The PCR ran on 60 Vbeta and 13 Jbeta primers. TCRdb keeps only in-frame clones here, not all; method: immunoSEQ multiplex PCR. The table has more than 100,000 clones, around 72% seen once. The V call is TRBV7-2, the J call TRBJ1-4; 9 positions agree with TRBD1. Sequencing was carried out using PBMCs. This sequence was found in a man in his fifties in good health and CMV-seropositive. In DNA form, the CDR3 reads TGTGCCAGCAGCTTAAACAGGGGGCGGAATGAAAAACTGTTTTTT. It codes for CASSLNRGRNEKLFF.